The clone carrying this TCR beta chain was detected only once. CDR1 and CDR2 (germline): LGHNA, YSLEER. CDR3 length equals 15 residues. V was pared by 1 base and J by 1 base, with 7 bases between. The source of the sample is a study of control samples from healthy donors and cancer patients. Sequencing used immunoSEQ multiplex PCR; TCRdb keeps in-frame clones, though not all of them. This sample carries roughly 150,000 clones, about 86% of them seen once, and the ten largest clones take less than 2%. The receptor was derived from a man aged 18-30 years in good health. The chain links TRBV4-3 to TRBJ2-2; D remains unclear. The sequenced sample consisted of blood. As DNA, the CDR3 is TGCGCCAGCAGCCAAGGTCTAGTGAACACCGGGGAGCTGTTTTTT. Its protein is CASSQGLVNTGELFF.